One sample yielded the 32 T cell receptor beta chains listed below, sequenced in a study of blood T cell repertoires in COVID-19. TCRdb keeps only in-frame clones here, not all; method: immunoSEQ multiplex PCR. The sample yields 390,000 or so clones, about 90% seen once. The sample comprised peripheral blood. The receptor set was obtained from a woman younger than 45 with COVID-19, enrolled during active disease.

This rearrangement joins TRBV3-1 (or the pseudogene TRBV3-2) to TRBJ1-2, with TRBD1 identical over 8 bases. From germline, CDR1 is LGHDT and CDR2 YNNKEL (reference sequence). V was pared by 1 base and J by 4 bases, with 2 bases of the junction left unmatched. CDR3 length: 14 residues. CDR3 sequence reads: CASSQGTGSYGYTF. The CDR3 DNA reads as TGTGCCAGCAGCCAAGGGACAGGGAGCTATGGCTACACCTTC.

The V and J genes are TRBV7-9 and TRBJ2-5, with D possibly TRBD2 on 5 matching bases. The V gene lost 5 bases and the J gene lost 2 bases, with 18 bases spanning the gap. The germline CDR1 and CDR2 sequences are SEHNR and FQNEAQ (reference sequence). The CDR3 is made up of 16 amino acids. CDR3 protein: CASSVGIGPGQETQYF. Here the CDR3 DNA reads TGTGCCAGCAGCGTCGGGATAGGTCCTGGTCAAGAGACCCAGTACTTC.

J is TRBJ2-5 and V is TRBV6-2 or TRBV6-3, with 8 bases matching TRBD1. The V segment lost 6 bases and the J segment 3 bases; nucleotides outside the gene matches: 12. Per the germline V gene, CDR1 is MNHEY and CDR2 is SVGEGT. The CDR3 totals 16 residues. The CDR3 sequence: CASSRIPGQAKETQYF. The CDR3 nucleotides are TGTGCCAGCAGCCGGATTCCGGGACAGGCTAAAGAGACCCAGTACTTC.

The chain has TRBV28 and TRBJ1-1; 7 bases are shared with TRBD1. CDR3 length equals 16 residues. The trim removed 4 bases at V and 0 bases at J, leaving 8 bases unmatched. The germline V gene has CDR1 MDHEN and CDR2 SYDVKM. The CDR3 region is CASSWVGDRMNTEAFF. CDR3 sequence (DNA): TGTGCCAGCAGTTGGGTCGGGGACAGAATGAACACTGAAGCTTTCTTT.

CDR3 in amino acids: CASSNRDREGYTF. The CDR3 DNA follows: TGTGCCAGCAGCAACCGGGACAGGGAAGGCTACACCTTC. The gene calls are TRBV28 and TRBJ1-2; 9 bases match TRBD1. This CDR3 region has 13 residues. CDR1 MDHEN and CDR2 SYDVKM come from the germline V gene. V was pared by 6 bases and J by 8 bases, with 7 bases of the junction left unmatched.

The V call is TRBV10-1, the J call TRBJ2-1; 13 bases align to TRBD2. V was clipped by 6 bases and J by 8 bases; unmatched bases: 7. Germline V gives CDR1 WNHNN, CDR2 SYGVQD (reference sequence). This CDR3 region has 15 residues. The CDR3 DNA reads as TGCGCCAGCAGCGCGGGACTAGCGGGGTTCGATGAGCAGTTCTTC. Its protein product is CASSAGLAGFDEQFF.

This chain links TRBV5-8 with TRBJ2-1, with D unresolved. The CDR3 length is 15 residues. The V gene lost 1 base and the J gene lost 2 bases, with 10 bases spanning the gap. The germline CDR1 and CDR2 sequences are SGHTS and YDEGEE. The CDR3 coding sequence is TGTGCCAGCAGCTTGCTAGGTTTGGCCTACAATGAGCAGTTCTTC. Translated: CASSLLGLAYNEQFF.

This clone was seen just once. The chain has TRBV10-3 and TRBJ1-1; 7 bases are a match to TRBD1. Germline V lookup: CDR1 ENHRY, CDR2 SYGVKD. CDR3 length equals 14 residues. The V segment lost 4 bases and the J segment 6 bases; nucleotides outside the gene matches: 8. DNA for the CDR3: TGTGCCATCAGTGGAGACAGGGAAGGGCCTGAAGCTTTCTTT. Its protein product is CAISGDREGPEAFF.

V is TRBV15 and J is TRBJ1-5; D is uncertain. V was pared by 0 bases and J by 8 bases, with 8 bases between. Germline V lookup: CDR1 LNHNV, CDR2 YYDKDF (reference sequence). This CDR3 is built from 13 residues. Here the CDR3 reads CATSREALEPQHF. The CDR3 bases are TGTGCCACCAGCAGAGAGGCATTGGAGCCCCAGCATTTT.

The genes are TRBV2 and TRBJ2-2; a possible D gene is TRBD1 (6 bases). V lost 8 bases and J 2 bases, leaving 15 bases between the germline ends. CDR3 length: 15 residues. CDR1 and CDR2 (germline): SNHLY, FYNNEI. The CDR3, as DNA: TGTGCCAGCGTTCCCGGGACAACAAACACCGGGGAGCTGTTTTTT. It translates to CASVPGTTNTGELFF. The variable domain in full, with the rest retrieved from reference TRBV2 and TRBJ2-2, is EPEVTQTPSHQVTQMGQEVILRCVPISNHLYFYWYRQILGQKVEFLVSFYNNEISEKSEIFDDQFSVERPDGSNFTLKIRSTKLEDSAMYFCASVPGTTNTGELFFGEGSRLTVL.

V gene TRBV7-9 combines with J gene TRBJ2-1; 8 bases fit TRBD2. Germline-derived CDR1 and CDR2 are SEHNR and FQNEAQ (reference sequence). This CDR3 region has 15 residues. Trimming cost V 1 base and J 4 bases; bases outside gene matches: 3. The CDR3 loop is CASSLGRGGYNEQFF. In DNA, the CDR3 is TGTGCCAGCAGCTTAGGCCGCGGGGGGTACAATGAGCAGTTCTTC. Using reference TRBV7-9 and TRBJ2-1 for the parts outside the CDR3, the full variable domain is DTGVSQNPRHKITKRGQNVTFRCDPISEHNRLYWYRQTLGQGPEFLTYFQNEAQLEKSRLLSDRFSAERPKGSFSTLEIQRTEQGDSAMYLCASSLGRGGYNEQFFGPGTRLTVL.

The chain couples TRBV2 to TRBJ2-3; weak D call: TRBD1 (5 bases). V was trimmed by 7 bases and J by 0 bases, leaving 23 bases between them. Looked up from germline, CDR1 is SNHLY and CDR2 is FYNNEI. The CDR3 covers 18 residues. The CDR3 sequence: CASTRLRRQSTSTDTQYF. The DNA for the CDR3 is TGTGCCAGCACACGCCTTCGTAGACAGTCTACTAGCACAGATACGCAGTATTTT.

The chain recombines TRBV4-1 with TRBJ1-2; the D gene is possibly TRBD1 (5 bases). Germline CDR1 is MGHRA and CDR2 is YSYEKL. The ends were cut back, 3 bases at V and 7 bases at J, with 12 bases in the middle. CDR3 length: 13 residues. Here the CDR3 DNA reads TGCGCCAGCAGCCAGGAGGGGACGGTTGGCTACACCTTC. It is translated as CASSQEGTVGYTF.

The CDR3 region is CASSLLKGVSEAFF. The CDR3 nucleotides are TGTGCCAGCAGCCTCCTAAAGGGAGTCTCTGAAGCTTTCTTT. The rearrangement links TRBV7-9 to TRBJ1-1; D uncertain. The germline V and J ends were trimmed by 5 bases and 6 bases, with 16 bases remaining between them. The germline CDR1 and CDR2 sequences are SEHNR and FQNEAQ (reference sequence). This CDR3 region has 14 residues.

The V gene is TRBV5-4, the J gene TRBJ2-2; 9 nucleotides agree with TRBD2. The CDR3 spans 16 residues. Per germline, CDR1 SGHNT and CDR2 YYREEE (reference sequence). With 4 bases clipped from V and 5 bases from J, the junction kept 9 bases outside the gene matches. CDR3 region: CASSLASSGRTGELFF. The CDR3 DNA is TGTGCCAGCAGCCTTGCCAGTAGCGGGAGAACCGGGGAGCTGTTTTTT.

Here the CDR3 reads CASSHPTGAPWGTEAFF. For the CDR3, the DNA is TGTGCCAGCAGCCACCCGACAGGGGCCCCTTGGGGCACTGAAGCTTTCTTT. The V gene is TRBV2, the J gene TRBJ1-1, with 8 nucleotides matching TRBD1. Germline CDR1 is SNHLY and CDR2 is FYNNEI. V was pared by 6 bases and J by 4 bases, with 16 bases of the junction left unmatched. This CDR3 is built from 17 residues.

V and J are TRBV19 and TRBJ1-6, with 8 bases identical to TRBD1. The germline V gene encodes CDR1 LNHDA and CDR2 SQIVND (reference sequence). This CDR3 has 15 amino acids. V trimming: 6 bases; J trimming: 4 bases; junction bases outside the gene matches: 5. The CDR3 protein is CASRDRDSYNSPLHF. As DNA, the CDR3 is TGTGCCAGTAGGGACAGGGACTCATATAATTCACCCCTCCACTTT.

This clone was seen a single time. The V gene is TRBV2, the J gene TRBJ2-5; a possible D gene is TRBD2 (5 bases). The CDR3 has 15 amino acids. With 3 bases removed from V and 2 bases from J, the gap between germline ends came to 13 bases. The V gene's germline CDR1 is SNHLY and CDR2 FYNNEI. CDR3 bases: TGTGCCAGCAGTGATAGCGCGGCCTCGCAAGAGACCCAGTACTTC. Its protein product is CASSDSAASQETQYF.

V is TRBV14 and J is TRBJ2-1; possible D gene TRBD2, 5 bases. Trimming removed 0 bases at V and 10 bases at J, with 16 bases between. This CDR3 comprises 15 residues. Per the germline V gene, CDR1 is SGHDN and CDR2 is FVKESK. The CDR3 region has the DNA TGTGCCAGCAGCCAAGACCGGGGTAGCAGGATGGAGCAGTTCTTC. Residues: CASSQDRGSRMEQFF.

The rearrangement joins TRBV11-2 to TRBJ2-7, with TRBD2 identical over 9 bases. There are 16 residues in the CDR3. Per germline, CDR1 SGHAT and CDR2 FQNNGV. V gave up 5 bases and J gave up 5 bases; unmatched junction bases: 13. As DNA, the CDR3 is TGTGCCAGCAGCCGTTGGGGTAGCGGGAGTTTTAACGAGCAGTACGTC. It codes for CASSRWGSGSFNEQYV.

The rearrangement links TRBV7-2 to TRBJ1-1; D remains unclear. Germline lookup yields CDR1 SGHTA and CDR2 FQGNSA. The V end was cut by 4 bases, the J end by 1 base, with 16 bases between. CDR3 length equals 16 residues. The CDR3: CASSSRSSPPNTEAFF. Here the CDR3 DNA reads TGTGCCAGCAGCTCTAGGTCAAGCCCCCCGAACACTGAAGCTTTCTTT.

The CDR3 region is CAVGSFTNEKLFF. The CDR3 nucleotides read TGTGCCGTGGGGAGCTTCACTAATGAAAAACTGTTTTTT. The V gene is TRBV19, the J gene TRBJ1-4, with no clear D. Looked up from germline, CDR1 is LNHDA and CDR2 is SQIVND (reference sequence). V was clipped by 11 bases and J by 2 bases, with 12 bases between them. The CDR3 totals 13 residues. Full variable domain (rest looked up from reference TRBV19 and TRBJ1-4): DGGITQSPKYLFRKEGQNVTLSCEQNLNHDAMYWYRQDPGQGLRLIYYSQIVNDFQKGDIAEGYSVSREKKESFPLTVTSAQKNPTAFYLCAVGSFTNEKLFFGSGTQLSVL.

The chain employs TRBV28 and TRBJ2-3, with 10 bases identical to TRBD2. V shed 8 bases, J shed 5 bases, and the junction held 10 bases outside the gene matches. This CDR3 contains 15 residues. CDR1 is MDHEN and CDR2 is SYDVKM in the germline V gene. As DNA, the CDR3 is TGTGCCAGCGGGAGCGGGAGGGCCCGAGGAGATACGCAGTATTTT. It is translated as CASGSGRARGDTQYF.

As regards this clone: The junction differs from germline at one of its ends, possibly a read error. V is TRBV2 and J is TRBJ2-3; 11 bases agree with TRBD1. Germline V CDR1 and CDR2: SNHLY, FYNNEI. The CDR3 runs 16 residues. The CDR3 DNA reads as TGTGCCAGCAGGAGGACAGGGGGCCTTCCGACAGGTACGCAGTATTTT. This codes for CASRRTGGLPTGTQYF.

J is TRBJ2-1 and V is TRBV9; D not certain. This CDR3 is built from 13 residues. CDR1 SGDLS and CDR2 YYNGEE come from the germline V gene. V lost 4 bases and J lost 5, with 10 bases in between. The CDR3 sequence is CASSPPVDNEQFF. CDR3 nucleotide sequence: TGTGCCAGCAGCCCTCCGGTCGACAATGAGCAGTTCTTC.

The V and J genes are TRBV27 and TRBJ2-7, with TRBD1 matching over 7 bases. The CDR3 loop spans 14 amino acids. The germline gives CDR1 MNHEY, CDR2 SMNVEV (reference sequence). V lost 1 base and J lost 4; bases outside the gene matches: 4. CDR3 residues: CASSLWGQIYEQYF. For the CDR3, the DNA is TGTGCCAGCAGTTTATGGGGACAGATTTACGAGCAGTACTTC.

The rearrangement links TRBV15 to TRBJ1-6; perhaps TRBD1 as D (6 bases). Trimming removed 0 bases from V and 7 bases from J, with 10 bases in between. CDR1 is LNHNV and CDR2 is YYDKDF in the germline V gene (reference sequence). This CDR3 region has 15 residues. In DNA form, the CDR3 reads TGTGCCACCAGCAGAGATACACAGGGAAATTCACCCCTCCACTTT. It translates to CATSRDTQGNSPLHF.

This clone was found once. The J gene is TRBJ2-7, the V gene TRBV6-6; D uncertain. This CDR3 contains 14 residues. Trimming shortened V by 6 bases and J by 5 bases, and 17 bases separated the two germline ends. CDR1 and CDR2 (germline): MNHNY, SVGAGI (reference sequence). CDR3 sequence reads: CASSVRLGLDEQYV. Written as DNA, the CDR3 is TGTGCCAGCAGCGTCCGCCTGGGCCTCGACGAGCAGTACGTC.

The chain uses TRBV29-1 and TRBJ2-7, with D possibly matching TRBD1 (5 bases). V lost 6 bases to trimming and J lost 1 base, with 16 bases between them. The germline V gene has CDR1 SQVTM and CDR2 ANQGSEA. The CDR3 loop spans 14 amino acids. The CDR3 sequence is CSVVTDDSSYEQYV. CDR3 nucleotide sequence: TGCAGCGTGGTGACAGACGATTCGTCCTACGAGCAGTACGTC.

The chain has TRBV18 and TRBJ1-4, with a possible D match to TRBD1 (6 bases). This CDR3 contains 15 residues. Germline assignment: CDR1 KGHSH and CDR2 LQKENI. The V and J ends lost 0 bases and 7 bases respectively, with 12 bases between them. The CDR3 DNA is TGTGCCAGCTCACCACCGAAGGGGGTTGGTGAAAAACTGTTTTTT. Protein sequence: CASSPPKGVGEKLFF.

The genes are TRBV7-8 and TRBJ2-1; the match to TRBD2 covers 7 bases. J was trimmed by 2 bases and V by 1 base; bases with no gene match: 17. Germline CDR1 SGHVS, CDR2 FQNEAQ. The CDR3 has 20 amino acids. Here the CDR3 reads CASSLERARQRGSPYNEQFF. For the CDR3, the DNA is TGTGCCAGCAGCTTAGAAAGGGCCCGGCAGCGGGGATCCCCCTACAATGAGCAGTTCTTC.

The J gene is TRBJ2-5, the V gene TRBV6-5; tentatively, D is TRBD2 (5 bases). Between the trimmed V and J ends, which lost 5 bases and 6 bases, there was a span of 10 bases. The CDR3 is made up of 12 amino acids. CDR1 is MNHEY, CDR2 SVGAGI, per germline. CDR3: CASSPASKTQYF. CDR3 coding DNA: TGTGCCAGCAGTCCCGCTAGCAAGACCCAGTACTTC.